Listed below are T cell receptor beta chains from one sample, sequenced in a study of blood T cell repertoires in COVID-19. TCRdb's copy holds only in-frame clones and misses some; the assay was immunoSEQ multiplex PCR. The repertoire holds some 150,000 clones, with around 83% as singletons. The sequencing input was peripheral blood. The receptors derive from a man between 40 and 49 years old with acute or convalescent COVID-19. The CDR3 runs from the conserved cysteine through the conserved F or W. Each record gives: J gene, V gene, clone size, D gene, CDR3 DNA, CDR3 protein. The D gene is left open where the match is weak. A row's size may be missing; if present it is once, few, many or a size class.

TRBJ1-5 TRBV4-3 many . TGCGCCAGCAGCCAAGATGTGAGTCAGCCCCAGCATTTT CASSQDVSQPQHF
TRBJ2-7 TRBV3-1/TRBV3-2 once . TGTGCCAGCAGAGACAGCTACGAGCAGTACTTC CASRDSYEQYF
TRBJ1-1 TRBV7-9 . . TGTGCCAGCAGCTACCCCGGGGAGAACACTGAAGCTTTCTTT CASSYPGENTEAFF
TRBJ1-3 TRBV5-6 . . TGTGCCAGCAGCTCCGTGGTCGCCCGCGGAGGAAACACCATATATTTT CASSSVVARGGNTIYF
TRBJ2-3 TRBV9 . TRBD2 TGTGCCAGCAGCGTAGGCCCAGCGGGGGGGTTAGCGGGGACGCAGTATTTT CASSVGPAGGLAGTQYF
TRBJ1-2 TRBV2 . TRBD1 TGTGCCAGCAGGGGGGACAGGGACTATGGCTACACCTTC CASRGDRDYGYTF
TRBJ1-5 TRBV9 . . TGTGCCAGCAGCCCTGACACATATCAGCCCCAGCATTTT CASSPDTYQPQHF
TRBJ2-1 TRBV11-1 . TRBD1 TGTGCCAGCAGCCGATACGACAGGGGAACTTACAATGAGCAGTTCTTC CASSRYDRGTYNEQFF
TRBJ2-1 TRBV11-2 . . TGTGCCAGCAGCTTAAACGGCCGAACGGGGGGCGATGAGCAGTTCTTC CASSLNGRTGGDEQFF
TRBJ2-5 TRBV5-1 . . TGCGCCAGCAGCCCTACCCCGGGGGGCCCAGAGACCCAGTACTTC CASSPTPGGPETQYF
TRBJ1-3 TRBV15 . TRBD1 TGTGCCACCAGCCTTAGGGGGCACGGAAACACCATATATTTT CATSLRGHGNTIYF
TRBJ2-2 TRBV9 . TRBD2 TGTGCCAGCAGCCCGGTGGGGGGGTACACCGGGGAGCTGTTTTTT CASSPVGGYTGELFF
TRBJ2-1 TRBV11-2 . . TGTGCCAGCAGCTTATTGTGGCGTTCAGGGAATGAGCAGTTCTTC CASSLLWRSGNEQFF
TRBJ1-2 TRBV5-1 . TRBD1 TGCGCCAGCAGCTTGGAAGGACAGGGGGCTGATGGCTACACCTTC CASSLEGQGADGYTF
TRBJ2-7 TRBV18 once . TGTGCCAGCTCACAAGGGGGGGGCCCCTACGAGCAGTACTTC CASSQGGGPYEQYF
TRBJ1-1 TRBV14 . TRBD1 TGTGCCAGCAGCCTGGTGACAGGGGGAATCACTGAAGCTTTCTTT CASSLVTGGITEAFF
TRBJ2-7 TRBV6-5 . . TGTGCCAGCAAGCTCGGGATTGACCCCTACGAGCAGTACTTC CASKLGIDPYEQYF
TRBJ2-5 TRBV18 . TRBD1 TGTGCCAGCTCACCAGACAGGGAAGAGACCCAGTACTTC CASSPDREETQYF
TRBJ1-2 TRBV19 many TRBD1 TGTGCCAGTCGAATAGGACAGGGAGGATATGGCTACACCTTC CASRIGQGGYGYTF
TRBJ2-7 TRBV2 . . TGTGCCCTCATTCGGGCAGGGCAGTCGTACGAGCAGTACTTC CALIRAGQSYEQYF
TRBJ1-1 TRBV30 . . TGTGCCTGGAGTATACAGGAGAACACTGAAGCTTTCTTT CAWSIQENTEAFF